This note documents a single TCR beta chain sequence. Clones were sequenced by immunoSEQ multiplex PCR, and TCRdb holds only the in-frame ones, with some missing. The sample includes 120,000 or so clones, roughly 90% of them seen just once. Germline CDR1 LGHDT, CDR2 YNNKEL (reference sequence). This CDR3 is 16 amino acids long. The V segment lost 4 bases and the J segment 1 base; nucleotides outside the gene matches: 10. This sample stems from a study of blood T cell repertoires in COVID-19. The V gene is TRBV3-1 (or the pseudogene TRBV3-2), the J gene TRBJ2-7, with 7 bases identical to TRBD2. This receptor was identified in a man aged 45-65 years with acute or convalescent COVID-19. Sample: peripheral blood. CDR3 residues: CASSPNLADNSYEQYF. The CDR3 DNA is TGTGCCAGCAGCCCTAACCTAGCGGATAATTCCTACGAGCAGTACTTC.